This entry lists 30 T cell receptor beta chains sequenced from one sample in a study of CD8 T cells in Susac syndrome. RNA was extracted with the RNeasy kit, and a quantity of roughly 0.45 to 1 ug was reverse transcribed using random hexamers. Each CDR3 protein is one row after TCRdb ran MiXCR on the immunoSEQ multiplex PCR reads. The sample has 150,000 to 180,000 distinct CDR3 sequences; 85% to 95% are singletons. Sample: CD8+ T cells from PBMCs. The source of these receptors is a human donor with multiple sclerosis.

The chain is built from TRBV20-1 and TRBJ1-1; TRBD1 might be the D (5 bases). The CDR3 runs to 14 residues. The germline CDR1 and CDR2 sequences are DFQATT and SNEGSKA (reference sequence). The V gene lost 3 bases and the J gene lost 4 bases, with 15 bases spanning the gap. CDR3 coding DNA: TGCAGTGCTAGTCGGGGACGGTCGAGCACTGAAGCTTTCTTT. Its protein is CSASRGRSSTEAFF.

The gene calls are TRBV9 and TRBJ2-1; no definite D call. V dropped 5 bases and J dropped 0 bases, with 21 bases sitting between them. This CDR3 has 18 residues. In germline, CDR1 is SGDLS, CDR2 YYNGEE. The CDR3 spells CASSPTPLSVSSYNEQFF. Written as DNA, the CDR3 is TGTGCCAGCAGTCCCACCCCGCTAAGCGTAAGCTCCTACAATGAGCAGTTCTTC. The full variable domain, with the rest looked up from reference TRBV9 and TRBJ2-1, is DSGVTQTPKHLITATGQRVTLRCSPRSGDLSVYWYQQSLDQGLQFLIQYYNGEERAKGNILERFSAQQFPDLHSELNLSSLELGDSALYFCASSPTPLSVSSYNEQFFGPGTRLTVL.

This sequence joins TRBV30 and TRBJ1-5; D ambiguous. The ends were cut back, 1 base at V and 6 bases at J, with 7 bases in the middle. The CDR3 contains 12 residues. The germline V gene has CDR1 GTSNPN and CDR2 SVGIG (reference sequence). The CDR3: CAWSGLGQPQHF. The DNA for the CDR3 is TGTGCCTGGAGTGGTCTAGGTCAGCCCCAGCATTTT.

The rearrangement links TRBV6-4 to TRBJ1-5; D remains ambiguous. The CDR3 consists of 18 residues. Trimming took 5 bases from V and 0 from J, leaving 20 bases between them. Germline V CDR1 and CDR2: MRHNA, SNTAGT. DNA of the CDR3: TGTGCCAGCAGTCCGAGGCCCTTGGGGAAATATAGCAATCAGCCCCAGCATTTT. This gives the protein CASSPRPLGKYSNQPQHF.

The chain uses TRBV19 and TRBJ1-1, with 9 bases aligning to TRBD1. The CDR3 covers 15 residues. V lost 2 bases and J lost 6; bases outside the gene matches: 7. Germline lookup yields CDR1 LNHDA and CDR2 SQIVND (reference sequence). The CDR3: CASSISGTGLAEAFF. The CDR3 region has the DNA TGTGCCAGTAGTATATCCGGGACAGGGCTCGCTGAAGCTTTCTTT.

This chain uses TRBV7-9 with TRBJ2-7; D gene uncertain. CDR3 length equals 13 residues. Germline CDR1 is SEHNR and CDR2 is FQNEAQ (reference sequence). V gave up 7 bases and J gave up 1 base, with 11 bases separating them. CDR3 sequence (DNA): TGTGCCAGCACCCTCGGTGGGTCCTACGAGCAGTACTTC. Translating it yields CASTLGGSYEQYF.

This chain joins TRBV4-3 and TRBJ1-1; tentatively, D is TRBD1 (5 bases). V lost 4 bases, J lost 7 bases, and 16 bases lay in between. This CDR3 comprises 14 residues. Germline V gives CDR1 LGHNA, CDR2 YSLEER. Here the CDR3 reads CASSPFGGGDEAFF. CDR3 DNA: TGCGCCAGCAGCCCTTTCGGGGGGGGAGATGAAGCTTTCTTT.

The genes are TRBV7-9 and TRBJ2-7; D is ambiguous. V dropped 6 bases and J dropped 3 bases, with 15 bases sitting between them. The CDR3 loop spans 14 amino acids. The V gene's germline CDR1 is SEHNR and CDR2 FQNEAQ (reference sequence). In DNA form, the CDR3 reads TGTGCCAGCAGTTCAATCCAAGGGATCTACGAGCAGTACTTC. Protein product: CASSSIQGIYEQYF. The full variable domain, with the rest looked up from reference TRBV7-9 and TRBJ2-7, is DTGVSQNPRHKITKRGQNVTFRCDPISEHNRLYWYRQTLGQGPEFLTYFQNEAQLEKSRLLSDRFSAERPKGSFSTLEIQRTEQGDSAMYLCASSSIQGIYEQYFGPGTRLTVT.

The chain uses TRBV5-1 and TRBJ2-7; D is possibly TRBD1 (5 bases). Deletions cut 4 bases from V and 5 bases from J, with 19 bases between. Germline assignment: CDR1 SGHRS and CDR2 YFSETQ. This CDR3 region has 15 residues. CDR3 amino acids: CASSTTQDTRDEQYF. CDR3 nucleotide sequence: TGCGCCAGCAGCACGACGCAGGACACTCGTGACGAGCAGTACTTC. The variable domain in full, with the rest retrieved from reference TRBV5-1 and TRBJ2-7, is KAGVTQTPRYLIKTRGQQVTLSCSPISGHRSVSWYQQTPGQGLQFLFEYFSETQRNKGNFPGRFSGRQFSNSRSEMNVSTLELGDSALYLCASSTTQDTRDEQYFGPGTRLTVT.

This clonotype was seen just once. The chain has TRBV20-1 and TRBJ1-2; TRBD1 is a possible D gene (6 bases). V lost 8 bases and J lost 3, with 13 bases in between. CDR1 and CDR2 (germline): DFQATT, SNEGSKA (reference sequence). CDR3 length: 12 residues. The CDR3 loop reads CSFNRDHYGYTF. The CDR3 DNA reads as TGCAGTTTTAACAGGGACCACTATGGCTACACCTTC.

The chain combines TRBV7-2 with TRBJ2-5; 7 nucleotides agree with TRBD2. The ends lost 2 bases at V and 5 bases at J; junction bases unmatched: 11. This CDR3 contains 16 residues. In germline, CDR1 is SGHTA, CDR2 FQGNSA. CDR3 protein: CASSLRSGILRETQYF. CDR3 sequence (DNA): TGTGCCAGCAGCTTAAGGAGCGGGATCTTGCGGGAGACCCAGTACTTC.

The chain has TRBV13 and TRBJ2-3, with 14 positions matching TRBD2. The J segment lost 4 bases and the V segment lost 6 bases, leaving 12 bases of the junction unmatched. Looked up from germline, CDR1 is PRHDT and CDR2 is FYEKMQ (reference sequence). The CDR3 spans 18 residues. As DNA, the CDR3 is TGTGCCAGCAGTCCCAGACTAGCGGGGGGGCCGGGGGCAGATACGCAGTATTTT. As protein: CASSPRLAGGPGADTQYF.

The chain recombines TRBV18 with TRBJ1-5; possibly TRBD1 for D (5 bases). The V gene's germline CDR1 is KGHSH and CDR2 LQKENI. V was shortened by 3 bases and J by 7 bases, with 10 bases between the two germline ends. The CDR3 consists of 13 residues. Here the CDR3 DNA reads TGTGCCAGCTCACCGGGGGGTGAACAGCCCCAGCATTTT. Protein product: CASSPGGEQPQHF.

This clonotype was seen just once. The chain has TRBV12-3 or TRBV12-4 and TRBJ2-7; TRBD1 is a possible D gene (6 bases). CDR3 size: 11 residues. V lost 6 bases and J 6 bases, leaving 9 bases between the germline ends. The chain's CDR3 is CASRQGSEQYF. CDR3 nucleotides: TGTGCCAGCAGACAGGGTTCCGAGCAGTACTTC.

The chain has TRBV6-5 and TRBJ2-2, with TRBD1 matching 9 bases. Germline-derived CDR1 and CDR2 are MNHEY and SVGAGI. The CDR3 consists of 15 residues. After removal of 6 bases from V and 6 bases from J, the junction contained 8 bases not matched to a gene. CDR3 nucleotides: TGTGCCAGCAGCCATGGGGACAGGGAGGCCGGGGAGCTGTTTTTT. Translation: CASSHGDREAGELFF.

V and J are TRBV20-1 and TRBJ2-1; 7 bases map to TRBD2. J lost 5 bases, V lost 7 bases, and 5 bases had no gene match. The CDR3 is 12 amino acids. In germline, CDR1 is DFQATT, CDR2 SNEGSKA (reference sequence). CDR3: CSGLADNNEQFF. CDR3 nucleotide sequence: TGCAGTGGCCTAGCGGATAACAATGAGCAGTTCTTC.

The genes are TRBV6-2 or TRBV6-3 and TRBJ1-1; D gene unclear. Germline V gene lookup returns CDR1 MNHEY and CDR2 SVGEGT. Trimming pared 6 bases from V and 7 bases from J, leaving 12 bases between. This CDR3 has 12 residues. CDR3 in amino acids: CASSPAGIEAFF. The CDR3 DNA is TGTGCCAGCAGCCCGGCGGGTATTGAAGCTTTCTTT.

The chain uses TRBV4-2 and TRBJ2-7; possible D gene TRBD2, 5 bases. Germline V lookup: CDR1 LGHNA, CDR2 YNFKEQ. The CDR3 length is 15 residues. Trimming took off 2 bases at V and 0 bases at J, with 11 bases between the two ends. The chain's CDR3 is CASSQTALVSYEQYF. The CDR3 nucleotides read TGTGCCAGCAGCCAAACTGCACTAGTCTCCTACGAGCAGTACTTC.

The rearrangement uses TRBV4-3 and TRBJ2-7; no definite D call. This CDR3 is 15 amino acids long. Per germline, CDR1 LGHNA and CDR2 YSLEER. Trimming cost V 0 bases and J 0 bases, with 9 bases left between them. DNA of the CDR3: TGCGCCAGCAGCCAAGATGGTAAGAGCTCCTACGAGCAGTACTTC. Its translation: CASSQDGKSSYEQYF.

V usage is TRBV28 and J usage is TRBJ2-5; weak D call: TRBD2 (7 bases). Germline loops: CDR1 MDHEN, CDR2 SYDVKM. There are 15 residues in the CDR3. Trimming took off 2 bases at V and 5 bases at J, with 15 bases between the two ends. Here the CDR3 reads CASSLVGGALETQYF. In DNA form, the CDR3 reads TGTGCCAGCAGTTTAGTTGGGGGGGCCCTGGAGACCCAGTACTTC.

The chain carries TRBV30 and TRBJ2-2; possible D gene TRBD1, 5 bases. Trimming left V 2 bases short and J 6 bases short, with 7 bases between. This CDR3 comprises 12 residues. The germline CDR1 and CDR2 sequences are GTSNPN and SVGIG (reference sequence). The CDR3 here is CAWSQGAGELFF. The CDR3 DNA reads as TGTGCCTGGAGTCAAGGGGCCGGGGAGCTGTTTTTT. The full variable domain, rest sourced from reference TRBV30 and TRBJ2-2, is SQTIHQWPATLVQPVGSPLSLECTVEGTSNPNLYWYRQAAGRGLQLLFYSVGIGQISSEVPQNLSASRPQDRQFILSSKKLLLSDSGFYLCAWSQGAGELFFGEGSRLTVL.

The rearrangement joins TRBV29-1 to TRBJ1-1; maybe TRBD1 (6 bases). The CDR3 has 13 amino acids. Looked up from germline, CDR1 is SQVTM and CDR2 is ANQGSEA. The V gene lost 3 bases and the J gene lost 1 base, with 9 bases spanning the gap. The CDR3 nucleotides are TGCAGCGTTGAGGGGGCGCGGAACACTGAAGCTTTCTTT. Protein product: CSVEGARNTEAFF.

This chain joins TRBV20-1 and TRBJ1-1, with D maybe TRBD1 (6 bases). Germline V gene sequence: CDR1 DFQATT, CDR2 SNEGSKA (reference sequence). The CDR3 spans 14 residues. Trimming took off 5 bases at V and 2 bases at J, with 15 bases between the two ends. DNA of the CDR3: TGCAGTGCTCTCGGTACGGGGGCAAACACTGAAGCTTTCTTT. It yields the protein CSALGTGANTEAFF.

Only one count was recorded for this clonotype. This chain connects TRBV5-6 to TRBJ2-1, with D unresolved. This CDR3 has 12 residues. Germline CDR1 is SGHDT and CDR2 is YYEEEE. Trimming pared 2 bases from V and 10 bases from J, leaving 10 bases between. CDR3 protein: CASSLGSREQFF. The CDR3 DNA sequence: TGTGCCAGCAGCTTAGGCAGTCGCGAGCAGTTCTTC. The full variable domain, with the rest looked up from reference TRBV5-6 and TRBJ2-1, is DAGVTQSPTHLIKTRGQQVTLRCSPKSGHDTVSWYQQALGQGPQFIFQYYEEEERQRGNFPDRFSGHQFPNYSSELNVNALLLGDSALYLCASSLGSREQFFGPGTRLTVL.

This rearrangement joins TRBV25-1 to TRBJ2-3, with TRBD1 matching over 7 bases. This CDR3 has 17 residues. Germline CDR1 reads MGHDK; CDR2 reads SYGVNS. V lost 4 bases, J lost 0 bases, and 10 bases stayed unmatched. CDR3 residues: CASSGDPTGISTDTQYF. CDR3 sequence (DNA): TGTGCCAGCAGTGGGGACCCGACAGGGATTAGCACAGATACGCAGTATTTT.

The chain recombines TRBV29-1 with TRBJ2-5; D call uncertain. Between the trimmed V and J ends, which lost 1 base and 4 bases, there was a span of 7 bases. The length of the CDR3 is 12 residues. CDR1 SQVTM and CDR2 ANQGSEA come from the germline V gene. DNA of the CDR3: TGCAGCGTTGAAGGCACTATAGAGACCCAGTACTTC. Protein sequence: CSVEGTIETQYF.

This chain's CDR3 is CASSQGGEGDSYNEQFF. CDR3 DNA sequence: TGCGCCAGCAGCCAAGGGGGTGAGGGTGACTCCTACAATGAGCAGTTCTTC. This rearrangement joins TRBV4-3 to TRBJ2-1; a possible D gene is TRBD2 (5 bases). The V end was cut by 1 base, the J end by 0 bases, with 13 bases between. The germline V gene has CDR1 LGHNA and CDR2 YSLEER. The CDR3 runs 17 residues.

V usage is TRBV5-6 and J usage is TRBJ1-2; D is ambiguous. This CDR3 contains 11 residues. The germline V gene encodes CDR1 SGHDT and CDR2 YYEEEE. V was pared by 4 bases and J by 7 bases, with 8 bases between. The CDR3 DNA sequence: TGTGCCAGCAGCGTGTTGGGTGGCTACACCTTC. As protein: CASSVLGGYTF.

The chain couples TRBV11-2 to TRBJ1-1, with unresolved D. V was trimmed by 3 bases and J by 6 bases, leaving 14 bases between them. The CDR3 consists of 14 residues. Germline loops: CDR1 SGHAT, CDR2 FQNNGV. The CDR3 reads CASSFPTQRSEAFF. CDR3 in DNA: TGTGCCAGCAGCTTCCCCACACAACGCTCTGAAGCTTTCTTT.

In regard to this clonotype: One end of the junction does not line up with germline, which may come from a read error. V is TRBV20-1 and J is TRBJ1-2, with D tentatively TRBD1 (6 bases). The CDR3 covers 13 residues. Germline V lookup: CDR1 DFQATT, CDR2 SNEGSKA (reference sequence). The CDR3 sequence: CSTRDKGGYGYTF. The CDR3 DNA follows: TGCAGTACTAGAGATAAGGGGGGCTATGGCTACACCTTC.